One sample yielded the 28 T cell receptor beta chains listed below, sequenced in a study of shared T cell receptors in the human thymus. Assay used: immunoSEQ multiplex PCR; TCRdb lists only in-frame clones, some missing. This sample has 720,000 or so clones, with 70% to 90% found just once. The data were also submitted as part of a second study, on human thymus T cells.

Sample: thymocytes. These receptors were obtained from a girl less than two years old with a congenital heart defect.

The V and J genes are TRBV9 and TRBJ2-1; TRBD2 aligns across 8 bases. The junction had 10 bases not matched to a gene; V was cut back by 3 bases and J by 5 bases. The germline gives CDR1 SGDLS, CDR2 YYNGEE. This CDR3 has 16 residues. As DNA, the CDR3 is TGTGCCAGCAGCGCCCGGGGGGGGCCGTTCAACAATGAGCAGTTCTTC. Translation gives CASSARGGPFNNEQFF.

Comment on this clone: Additional DNA sequences in this sample encode the identical CDR3. The V gene is TRBV27, the J gene TRBJ1-6; D not certain. The V end lost 4 bases, the J end lost 6 bases, and 16 bases lay between the germline ends. Germline V gene sequence: CDR1 MNHEY, CDR2 SMNVEV (reference sequence). The CDR3 covers 16 residues. CDR3 bases: TGTGCCAGCAGTTCCACAGTCCCTAGCCGTAATTCACCCCTCCACTTT. Its protein is CASSSTVPSRNSPLHF.

The rearrangement links TRBV14 to TRBJ1-3; D gene uncertain. CDR3 length: 15 amino acids. Trimming removed 2 bases from V and 4 bases from J, with 12 bases in between. CDR1 is SGHDN, CDR2 FVKESK, per germline. CDR3 in amino acids: CASSQRGLEGNTIYF. In nucleotides, the CDR3 is TGTGCCAGCAGCCAAAGAGGGTTGGAGGGAAACACCATATATTTT.

V usage is TRBV28 and J usage is TRBJ1-2, with D perhaps matching TRBD1 (5 bases). V was shortened by 6 bases and J by 0 bases, with 14 bases between the two germline ends. Germline lookup yields CDR1 MDHEN and CDR2 SYDVKM. CDR3 length: 15 amino acids. The CDR3 DNA sequence: TGTGCCAGCAGGGTCAGGGCGTCTTCTAACTATGGCTACACCTTC. Its protein product is CASRVRASSNYGYTF.

The J gene is TRBJ2-1, the V gene TRBV9; D is possibly TRBD1 (5 bases). The CDR3 runs 16 residues. In germline, CDR1 is SGDLS, CDR2 YYNGEE. V shed 0 bases and J shed 7 bases, with 17 bases lying between them. CDR3 loop: CASSVAPQKGKNEQFF. In DNA, the CDR3 is TGTGCCAGCAGCGTAGCTCCGCAAAAGGGGAAGAATGAGCAGTTCTTC. The full variable domain, completed using reference TRBV9 and TRBJ2-1, is DSGVTQTPKHLITATGQRVTLRCSPRSGDLSVYWYQQSLDQGLQFLIQYYNGEERAKGNILERFSAQQFPDLHSELNLSSLELGDSALYFCASSVAPQKGKNEQFFGPGTRLTVL.

This clone has just one count. The chain joins TRBV28 to TRBJ2-5; weak D call: TRBD1 (6 bases). V was clipped by 7 bases and J by 4 bases, with 10 bases between them. Per the germline V gene, CDR1 is MDHEN and CDR2 is SYDVKM. This CDR3 is 12 amino acids long. CDR3 sequence reads: CASMDSPETQYF. Here the CDR3 DNA reads TGTGCCAGCATGGACAGTCCAGAGACCCAGTACTTC.

The chain uses TRBV9 and TRBJ2-3, with TRBD2 identical over 10 bases. V was clipped by 3 bases and J by 4 bases; unmatched bases: 5. Germline V gene lookup returns CDR1 SGDLS and CDR2 YYNGEE. The CDR3 covers 15 residues. CDR3 amino acids: CASSAGLAHSDTQYF. The CDR3 DNA follows: TGTGCCAGCAGCGCGGGACTAGCGCATTCAGATACGCAGTATTTT.

Only one count was recorded for this clone. V and J are TRBV5-4 and TRBJ2-7; D unresolved. Trimming pared 0 bases from V and 4 bases from J, leaving 8 bases between. Germline CDR1 and CDR2: SGHNT and YYREEE (reference sequence). The CDR3 has 13 residues. This CDR3 is CASSLGSRYEQYF. CDR3 nucleotides: TGTGCCAGCAGCTTGGGGTCGCGTTACGAGCAGTACTTC. Drawing the rest from reference TRBV5-4 and TRBJ2-7, the complete variable domain is ETGVTQSPTHLIKTRGQQVTLRCSSQSGHNTVSWYQQALGQGPQFIFQYYREEENGRGNFPPRFSGLQFPNYSSELNVNALELDDSALYLCASSLGSRYEQYFGPGTRLTVT.

This chain connects TRBV29-1 to TRBJ1-1, with 7 bases that match TRBD1. The V segment lost 7 bases and the J segment 0 bases; nucleotides outside the gene matches: 17. CDR3 length equals 17 residues. Per the germline V gene, CDR1 is SQVTM and CDR2 is ANQGSEA. This CDR3 is CSAATGFGQGVNTEAFF. The CDR3 DNA follows: TGCAGCGCTGCGACAGGGTTCGGCCAAGGTGTGAACACTGAAGCTTTCTTT.

This chain uses TRBV7-8 with TRBJ2-3; tentatively, D is TRBD2 (6 bases). The ends were cut back, 0 bases at V and 0 bases at J, with 13 bases in the middle. This CDR3 has 17 residues. Germline V gene lookup returns CDR1 SGHVS and CDR2 FQNEAQ. The CDR3 coding sequence is TGTGCCAGCAGCTTAGCGCGGGCGGGGACTAGCACAGATACGCAGTATTTT. This sequence encodes CASSLARAGTSTDTQYF.

This chain uses TRBV27 with TRBJ2-1, with D hard to call. The germline V gene has CDR1 MNHEY and CDR2 SMNVEV (reference sequence). The CDR3 spans 14 residues. V lost 6 bases to trimming and J lost 6 bases, with 15 bases between them. The CDR3, as DNA: TGTGCCAGCAGGTCTGAAGGCCGCGGCAATGAGCAGTTCTTC. Amino acids: CASRSEGRGNEQFF.

The chain uses TRBV5-5 and TRBJ1-2, with D unresolved. V gave up 4 bases and J gave up 4 bases, with 14 bases separating them. The germline V gene encodes CDR1 SGHKS and CDR2 YYEKEE (reference sequence). There are 14 residues in the CDR3. CDR3 bases: TGTGCCAGCAGCAAAGACACACACCTCTATGGCTACACCTTC. Protein product: CASSKDTHLYGYTF.

This chain's CDR3 is CASSGPGGDTGELFF. Written as DNA, the CDR3 is TGTGCCAGCAGTGGGCCGGGGGGGGATACCGGGGAGCTGTTTTTT. The rearrangement links TRBV6-1 to TRBJ2-2; 8 bases are shared with TRBD2. The germline V gene encodes CDR1 MNHNS and CDR2 SASEGT. Trimming took 4 bases from V and 5 from J; bases not matched to a gene: 6. The CDR3 sequence is 15 residues long.

The chain couples TRBV28 to TRBJ1-5; weak D call: TRBD1 (5 bases). Germline CDR1 and CDR2: MDHEN and SYDVKM. V lost 3 bases and J 3 bases, leaving 9 bases between the germline ends. This CDR3 is built from 14 residues. CDR3 amino acids: CASSLEGPNQPQHF. The CDR3 region has the DNA TGTGCCAGCAGTTTGGAGGGGCCCAATCAGCCCCAGCATTTT.

The chain combines TRBV6-1 with TRBJ1-2; D is perhaps TRBD1 (5 bases). The V and J ends lost 10 bases and 8 bases respectively, with 23 bases between them. Germline-derived CDR1 and CDR2 are MNHNS and SASEGT. The CDR3 has 14 residues. The CDR3 DNA is TGTGCCACCCCAACCCTTAGGACAATCGCAGGCTACACCTTC. This translates into CATPTLRTIAGYTF.

The V call is TRBV6-6, the J call TRBJ2-1; D remains ambiguous. Germline CDR1 is MNHNY and CDR2 is SVGAGI (reference sequence). V gave up 0 bases and J gave up 9 bases, with 18 bases separating them. The CDR3 runs to 16 residues. The CDR3 DNA reads as TGTGCCAGCAGTTACTCTGCGCGAGACACTCAACTTGAGCAGTTCTTC. Translation gives CASSYSARDTQLEQFF.

V usage is TRBV2 and J usage is TRBJ1-1; unclear D gene. This CDR3 has 14 residues. V was clipped by 7 bases and J by 5 bases, with 17 bases between them. Germline values: CDR1 SNHLY, CDR2 FYNNEI. CDR3 residues: CASKRLRERTEAFF. CDR3 nucleotide sequence: TGTGCCAGCAAGAGGTTGAGGGAAAGAACTGAAGCTTTCTTT.

The chain couples TRBV7-6 to TRBJ2-3; 8 bases are shared with TRBD1. V trimming: 4 bases; J trimming: 1 base; junction bases outside the gene matches: 16. Germline CDR1 is SGHVS and CDR2 is FNYEAQ. CDR3 size: 19 residues. The CDR3 DNA sequence: TGTGCCAGCAGCTCACACTGCCCACTTGACAGGGGCCGCACAGATACGCAGTATTTT. Amino acids: CASSSHCPLDRGRTDTQYF.

This clone showed up just a few times. The gene calls are TRBV5-5 and TRBJ1-1; 9 nucleotides align to TRBD1. Germline V CDR1 and CDR2: SGHKS, YYEKEE (reference sequence). The V gene end was trimmed by 4 bases and the J gene end by 7 bases; junction bases not matched to a gene: 23. The CDR3 is 19 residues long. The CDR3 sequence is CASSPRDRAQDIGKLEAFF. The CDR3 bases are TGTGCCAGCAGCCCACGGGACAGGGCCCAAGATATTGGGAAACTTGAAGCTTTCTTT.

This clone appeared once. The rearrangement uses TRBV4-1 and TRBJ1-1, with TRBD1 as a possible D gene (6 bases). V was clipped by 3 bases and J by 5 bases, with 25 bases between them. The CDR3 is 18 residues long. Germline V gene data show CDR1 as MGHRA and CDR2 as YSYEKL. CDR3 residues: CASSHSYSRGVGWTEAFF. In nucleotides, the CDR3 is TGCGCCAGCAGCCATTCCTATAGCAGGGGCGTGGGGTGGACTGAAGCTTTCTTT.

The chain carries TRBV10-3 and TRBJ1-2; the match to TRBD1 covers 8 bases. Unmatched junction bases numbered 13, after V lost 6 bases and J lost 4 bases. CDR1 is ENHRY, CDR2 SYGVKD, per germline. The length of the CDR3 is 16 residues. CDR3 sequence (DNA): TGTGCCATCAGCCCAAAGCTTGAGACAGGGGTCTATGGCTACACCTTC. Its protein is CAISPKLETGVYGYTF.

The chain joins TRBV4-2 to TRBJ1-3; a weak D match, TRBD1 (5 bases). With 6 bases removed from V and 4 bases from J, the gap between germline ends came to 13 bases. The CDR3 is 14 amino acids. Germline lookup yields CDR1 LGHNA and CDR2 YNFKEQ. The CDR3 DNA reads TGTGCCAGCAGTCTTGGGACTGCGGGAAACACCATATATTTT. It yields the protein CASSLGTAGNTIYF.

The rearrangement joins TRBV27 to TRBJ2-1; D possibly corresponds to TRBD2 (5 bases). The germline V gene encodes CDR1 MNHEY and CDR2 SMNVEV (reference sequence). The CDR3 runs to 14 residues. V lost 8 bases and J 6 bases, leaving 17 bases between the germline ends. In DNA form, the CDR3 reads TGTGCCAGCGGGAGAAAGGTATTGGGCAATGAGCAGTTCTTC. Translation gives CASGRKVLGNEQFF.

The V and J genes are TRBV10-1 and TRBJ1-1; a weak D match, TRBD1 (6 bases). Germline V gene lookup returns CDR1 WNHNN and CDR2 SYGVQD (reference sequence). The CDR3 extends over 18 amino acids. V was shortened by 6 bases and J by 1 base, with 24 bases between the two germline ends. The CDR3 DNA reads as TGCGCCAGCAGCGCCACTAAGGGACATTACCCGGGGAACACTGAAGCTTTCTTT. This translates into CASSATKGHYPGNTEAFF.

The CDR3 loop reads CASIPLTGYYGYTF. CDR3 nucleotides: TGCGCCAGCATCCCGTTGACAGGGTACTATGGCTACACCTTC. This sequence joins TRBV10-2 and TRBJ1-2; 7 positions agree with TRBD1. V gave up 7 bases and J gave up 3 bases; unmatched junction bases: 8. The CDR3 is 14 residues long. Germline V gives CDR1 WSHSY, CDR2 SAAADI.

The chain carries TRBV11-1 and TRBJ1-2, with D hard to call. V lost 2 bases to trimming and J lost 6 bases, with 16 bases between them. CDR3 length equals 15 residues. Germline V gene sequence: CDR1 SGHAT, CDR2 FQDESV (reference sequence). The DNA of the CDR3 is TGTGCCAGCAGCTTAAAAGGGAGAAGGATGGATGGCTACACCTTC. Protein product: CASSLKGRRMDGYTF.

The gene calls are TRBV19 and TRBJ2-1, with 7 positions matching TRBD2. The germline CDR1 and CDR2 sequences are LNHDA and SQIVND (reference sequence). Germline trimming cut 1 base from V and 1 base from J; bases unmatched to any gene: 4. There are 16 residues in the CDR3. CDR3 coding DNA: TGTGCCAGTAGTATAGGACGGGGAGGGTCCTACAATGAGCAGTTCTTC. Translated, it gives CASSIGRGGSYNEQFF.

The chain joins TRBV18 to TRBJ1-5; TRBD1 agrees at 7 bases. The CDR3 extends over 13 amino acids. CDR1 and CDR2 (germline): KGHSH, LQKENI. V lost 2 bases and J lost 7; bases outside the gene matches: 2. The CDR3 protein is CASSPRGRQPQHF. The DNA of the CDR3 is TGTGCCAGCTCACCAAGGGGGCGGCAGCCCCAGCATTTT.